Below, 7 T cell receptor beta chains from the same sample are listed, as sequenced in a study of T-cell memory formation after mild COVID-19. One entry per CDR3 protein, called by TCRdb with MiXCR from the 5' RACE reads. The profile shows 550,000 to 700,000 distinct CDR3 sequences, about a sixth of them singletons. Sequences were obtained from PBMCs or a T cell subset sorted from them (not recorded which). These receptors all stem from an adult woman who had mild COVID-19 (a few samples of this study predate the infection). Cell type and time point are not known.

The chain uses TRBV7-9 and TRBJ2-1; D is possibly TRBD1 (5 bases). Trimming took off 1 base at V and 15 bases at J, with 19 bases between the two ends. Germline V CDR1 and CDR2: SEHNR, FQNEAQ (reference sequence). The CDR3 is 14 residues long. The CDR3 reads CASSLVTDPLSGFF. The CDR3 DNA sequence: TGTGCCAGCAGCTTAGTGACAGATCCCCTCAGTGGGTTCTTC.

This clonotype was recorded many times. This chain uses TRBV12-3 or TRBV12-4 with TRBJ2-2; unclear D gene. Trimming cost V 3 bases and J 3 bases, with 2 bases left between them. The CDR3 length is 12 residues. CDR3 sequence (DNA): TGTGCCAGCAGTTTCGACACCGGGGAGCTGTTTTTT. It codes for CASSFDTGELFF.

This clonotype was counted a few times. CDR3 DNA: TGTGCCAGCAGCGAGGGACAGGGGGCTGGAAACACCATATATTTT. This encodes CASSEGQGAGNTIYF. The chain has TRBV9 and TRBJ1-3; the match to TRBD1 covers 11 bases. Germline V gene sequence: CDR1 SGDLS, CDR2 YYNGEE. The length of the CDR3 is 15 residues. J lost 2 bases, V lost 3 bases, and 1 base had no gene match.

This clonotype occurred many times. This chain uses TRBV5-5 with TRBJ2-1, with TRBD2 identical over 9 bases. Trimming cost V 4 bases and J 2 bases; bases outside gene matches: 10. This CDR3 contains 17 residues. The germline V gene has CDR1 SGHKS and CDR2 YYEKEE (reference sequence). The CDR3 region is CASSPNPSGIPYNEQFF. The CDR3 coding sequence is TGTGCCAGCAGCCCCAACCCTAGCGGGATCCCCTACAATGAGCAGTTCTTC.

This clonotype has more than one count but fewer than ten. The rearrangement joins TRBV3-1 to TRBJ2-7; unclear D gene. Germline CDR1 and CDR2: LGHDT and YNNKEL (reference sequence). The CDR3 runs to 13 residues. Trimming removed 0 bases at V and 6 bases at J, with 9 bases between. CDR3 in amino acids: CASSQDGTSEQYF. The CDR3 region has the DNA TGTGCCAGCAGCCAAGATGGTACGAGCGAGCAGTACTTC.

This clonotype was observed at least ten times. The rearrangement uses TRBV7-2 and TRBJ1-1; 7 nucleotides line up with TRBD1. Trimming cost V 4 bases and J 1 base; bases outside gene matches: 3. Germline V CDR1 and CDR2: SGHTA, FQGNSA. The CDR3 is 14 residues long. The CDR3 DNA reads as TGTGCCAGCAGCTCGCAGGGGGGGAACACTGAAGCTTTCTTT. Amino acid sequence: CASSSQGGNTEAFF.

As DNA, the CDR3 is TGTGCCAGCAGTTATTCGGGAACCGTCTACGAGCAGTACTTC. Protein product: CASSYSGTVYEQYF. The genes are TRBV6-5 and TRBJ2-7, with a weak D call TRBD2 (5 bases). CDR1 MNHEY and CDR2 SVGAGI come from the germline V gene. This CDR3 spans 14 amino acids. V was shortened by 3 bases and J by 3 bases, with 12 bases between the two germline ends.